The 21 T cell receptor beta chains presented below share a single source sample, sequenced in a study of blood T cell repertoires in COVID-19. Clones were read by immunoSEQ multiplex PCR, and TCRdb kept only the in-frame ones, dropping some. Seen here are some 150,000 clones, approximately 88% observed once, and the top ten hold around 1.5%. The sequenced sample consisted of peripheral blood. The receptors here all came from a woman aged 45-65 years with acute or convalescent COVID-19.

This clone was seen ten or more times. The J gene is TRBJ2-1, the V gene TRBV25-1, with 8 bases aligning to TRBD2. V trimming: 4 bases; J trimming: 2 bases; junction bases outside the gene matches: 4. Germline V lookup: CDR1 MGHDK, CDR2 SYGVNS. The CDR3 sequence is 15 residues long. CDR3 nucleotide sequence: TGTGCCAGCAGTGCCACTAGCGGCACCTACAATGAGCAGTTCTTC. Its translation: CASSATSGTYNEQFF.

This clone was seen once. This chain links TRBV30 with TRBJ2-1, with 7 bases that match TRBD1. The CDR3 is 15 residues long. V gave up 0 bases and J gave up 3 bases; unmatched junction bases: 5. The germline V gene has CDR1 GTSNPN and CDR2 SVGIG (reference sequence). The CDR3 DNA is TGTGCCTGGAGTGTTGGACAGGTCTACTACAATGAGCAGTTCTTC. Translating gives CAWSVGQVYYNEQFF. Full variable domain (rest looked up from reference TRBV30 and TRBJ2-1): SQTIHQWPATLVQPVGSPLSLECTVEGTSNPNLYWYRQAAGRGLQLLFYSVGIGQISSEVPQNLSASRPQDRQFILSSKKLLLSDSGFYLCAWSVGQVYYNEQFFGPGTRLTVL.

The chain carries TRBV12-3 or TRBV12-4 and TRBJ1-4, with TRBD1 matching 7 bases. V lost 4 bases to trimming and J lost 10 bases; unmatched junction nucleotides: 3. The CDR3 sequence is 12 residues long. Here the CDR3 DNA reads TGTGCCAGCAGTTGGGGACAGACAAAACTGTTTTTT. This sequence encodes CASSWGQTKLFF.

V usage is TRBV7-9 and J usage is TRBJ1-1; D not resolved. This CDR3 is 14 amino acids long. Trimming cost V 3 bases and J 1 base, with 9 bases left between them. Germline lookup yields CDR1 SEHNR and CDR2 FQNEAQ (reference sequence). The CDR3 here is CASSFNSPNTEAFF. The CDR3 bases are TGTGCCAGCAGCTTCAACTCCCCGAACACTGAAGCTTTCTTT.

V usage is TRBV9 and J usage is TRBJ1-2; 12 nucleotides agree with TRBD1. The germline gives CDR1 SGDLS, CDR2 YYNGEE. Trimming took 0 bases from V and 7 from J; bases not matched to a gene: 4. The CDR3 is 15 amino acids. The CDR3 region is CASSVEGQGARGYTF. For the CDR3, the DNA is TGTGCCAGCAGCGTAGAGGGACAGGGGGCCCGTGGCTACACCTTC.

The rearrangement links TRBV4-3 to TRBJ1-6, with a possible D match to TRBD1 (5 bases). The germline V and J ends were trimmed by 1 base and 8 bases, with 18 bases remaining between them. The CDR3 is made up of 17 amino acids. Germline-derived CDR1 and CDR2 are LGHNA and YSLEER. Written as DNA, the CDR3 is TGCGCCAGCAGCCAAGCTCGTTTAACAGGCCCAGATTCACCCCTCCACTTT. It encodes CASSQARLTGPDSPLHF.

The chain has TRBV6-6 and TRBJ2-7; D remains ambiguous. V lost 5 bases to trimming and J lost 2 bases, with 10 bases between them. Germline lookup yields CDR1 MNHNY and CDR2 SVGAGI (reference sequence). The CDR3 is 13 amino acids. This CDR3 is CASSTTTTYEQYF. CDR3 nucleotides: TGTGCCAGCAGTACTACTACAACCTACGAGCAGTACTTC.

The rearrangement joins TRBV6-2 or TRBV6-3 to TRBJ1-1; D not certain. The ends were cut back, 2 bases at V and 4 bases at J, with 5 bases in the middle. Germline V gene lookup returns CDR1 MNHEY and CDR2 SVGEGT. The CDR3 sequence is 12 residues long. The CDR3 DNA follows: TGTGCCAGCAGTTACGGGAGCACTGAAGCTTTCTTT. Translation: CASSYGSTEAFF.

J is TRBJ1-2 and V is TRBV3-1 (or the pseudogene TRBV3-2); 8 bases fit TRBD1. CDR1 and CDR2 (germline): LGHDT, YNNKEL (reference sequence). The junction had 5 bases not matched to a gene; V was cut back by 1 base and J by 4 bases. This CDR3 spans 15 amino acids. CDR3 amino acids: CASSQASGGAYGYTF. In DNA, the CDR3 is TGTGCCAGCAGCCAAGCCTCAGGGGGCGCCTATGGCTACACCTTC.

In nucleotides, the CDR3 is TGTGCCAGCAGCTTTGACAGTAACTATGGCTACACCTTC. Translated, it gives CASSFDSNYGYTF. This rearrangement joins TRBV11-2 to TRBJ1-2; tentative D call: TRBD1 (5 bases). Germline CDR1 is SGHAT and CDR2 is FQNNGV. Trimming shortened V by 3 bases and J by 1 base, and 6 bases separated the two germline ends. The CDR3 has 13 amino acids.

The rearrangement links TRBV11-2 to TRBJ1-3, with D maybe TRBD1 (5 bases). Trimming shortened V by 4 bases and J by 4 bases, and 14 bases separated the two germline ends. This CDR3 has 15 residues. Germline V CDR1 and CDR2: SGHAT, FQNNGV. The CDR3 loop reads CASSSMTVSGNTIYF. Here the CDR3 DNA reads TGTGCCAGCAGCTCAATGACAGTTTCGGGAAACACCATATATTTT.

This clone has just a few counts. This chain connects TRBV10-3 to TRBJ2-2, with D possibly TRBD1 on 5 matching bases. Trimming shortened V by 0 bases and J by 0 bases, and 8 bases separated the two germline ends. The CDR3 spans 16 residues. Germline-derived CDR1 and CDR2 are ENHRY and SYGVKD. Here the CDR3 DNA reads TGTGCCATCAGTGAGTCGGCGACAGCGAACACCGGGGAGCTGTTTTTT. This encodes CAISESATANTGELFF.

CDR3 DNA sequence: TGTGCCAGCAGTGTAATGGGGCGAAGGTCCTACGAGCAGTACTTC. This translates into CASSVMGRRSYEQYF. The chain is built from TRBV6-4 and TRBJ2-7; TRBD1 is a possible D gene (5 bases). The CDR3 is 15 amino acids. Between the trimmed V and J ends, which lost 4 bases and 1 base, there was a span of 14 bases. Germline V lookup: CDR1 MRHNA, CDR2 SNTAGT.

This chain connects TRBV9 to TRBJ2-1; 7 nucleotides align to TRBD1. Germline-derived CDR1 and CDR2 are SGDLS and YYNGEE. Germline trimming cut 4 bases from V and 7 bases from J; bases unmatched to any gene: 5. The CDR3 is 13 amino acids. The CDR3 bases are TGTGCCAGCAGCCCGACAGGGAGAAATGAGCAGTTCTTC. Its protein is CASSPTGRNEQFF.

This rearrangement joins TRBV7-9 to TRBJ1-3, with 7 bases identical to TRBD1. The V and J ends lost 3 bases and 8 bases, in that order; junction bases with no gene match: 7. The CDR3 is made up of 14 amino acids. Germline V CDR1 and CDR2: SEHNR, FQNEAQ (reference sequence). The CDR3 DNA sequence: TGTGCCAGCAGCTTGAGCAGGGGGAAAGACACCATATATTTT. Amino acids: CASSLSRGKDTIYF.

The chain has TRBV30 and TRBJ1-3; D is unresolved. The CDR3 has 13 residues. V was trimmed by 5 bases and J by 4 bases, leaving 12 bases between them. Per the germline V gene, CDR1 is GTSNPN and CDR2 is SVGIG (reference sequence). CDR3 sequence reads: CAWSGLGGNTIYF. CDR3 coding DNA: TGTGCCTGGTCAGGCCTTGGAGGAAACACCATATATTTT. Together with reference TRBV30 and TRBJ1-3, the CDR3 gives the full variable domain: SQTIHQWPATLVQPVGSPLSLECTVEGTSNPNLYWYRQAAGRGLQLLFYSVGIGQISSEVPQNLSASRPQDRQFILSSKKLLLSDSGFYLCAWSGLGGNTIYFGEGSWLTVV.

The CDR3 loop is CATSSRTGGGQPQHF. CDR3 nucleotides: TGTGCCACCAGCAGCAGGACAGGGGGTGGTCAGCCCCAGCATTTT. The V and J genes are TRBV15 and TRBJ1-5; 10 bases align to TRBD1. Losses at the gene ends were 3 bases for V and 6 bases for J; bases not matched to a gene: 5. Germline V gene data show CDR1 as LNHNV and CDR2 as YYDKDF (reference sequence). This CDR3 region has 15 residues.

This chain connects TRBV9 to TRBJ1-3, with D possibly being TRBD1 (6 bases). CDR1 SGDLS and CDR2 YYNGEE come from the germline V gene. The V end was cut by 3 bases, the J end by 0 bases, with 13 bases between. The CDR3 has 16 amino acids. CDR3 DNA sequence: TGTGCCAGCAGCGGGTCGACAGGATACTCTGGAAACACCATATATTTT. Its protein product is CASSGSTGYSGNTIYF.

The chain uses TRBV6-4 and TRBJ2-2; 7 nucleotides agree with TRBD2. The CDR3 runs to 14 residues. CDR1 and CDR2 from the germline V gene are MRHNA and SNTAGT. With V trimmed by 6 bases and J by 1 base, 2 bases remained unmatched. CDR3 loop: CASRPSGNTGELFF. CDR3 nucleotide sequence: TGTGCCAGCAGACCTAGCGGGAACACCGGGGAGCTGTTTTTT.

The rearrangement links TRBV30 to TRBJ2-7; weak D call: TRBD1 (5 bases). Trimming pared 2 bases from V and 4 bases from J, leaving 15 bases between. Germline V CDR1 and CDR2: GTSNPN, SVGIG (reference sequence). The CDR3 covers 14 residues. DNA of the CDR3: TGTGCCTGGAGTCCTCCCGGCAGGGAATACGAGCAGTACTTC. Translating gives CAWSPPGREYEQYF.

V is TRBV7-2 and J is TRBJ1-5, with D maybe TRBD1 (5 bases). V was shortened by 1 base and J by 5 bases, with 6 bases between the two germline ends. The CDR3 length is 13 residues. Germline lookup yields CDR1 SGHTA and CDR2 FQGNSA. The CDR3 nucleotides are TGTGCCAGCAGCTTAGTAGGGGATCAGCCCCAGCATTTT. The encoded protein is CASSLVGDQPQHF. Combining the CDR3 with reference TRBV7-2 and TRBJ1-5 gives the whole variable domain GAGVSQSPSNKVTEKGKDVELRCDPISGHTALYWYRQSLGQGLEFLIYFQGNSAPDKSGLPSDRFSAERTGGSVSTLTIQRTQQEDSAVYLCASSLVGDQPQHFGDGTRLSIL.